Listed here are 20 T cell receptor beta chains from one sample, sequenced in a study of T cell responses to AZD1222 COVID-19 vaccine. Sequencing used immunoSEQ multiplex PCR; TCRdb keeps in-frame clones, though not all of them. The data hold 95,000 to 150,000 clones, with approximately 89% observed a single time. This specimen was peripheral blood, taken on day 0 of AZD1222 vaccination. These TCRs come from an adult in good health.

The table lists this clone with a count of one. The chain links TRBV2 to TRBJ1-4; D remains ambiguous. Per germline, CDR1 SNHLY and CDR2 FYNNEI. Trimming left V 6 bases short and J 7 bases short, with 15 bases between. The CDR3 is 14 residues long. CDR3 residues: CASRAGGRSEKLFF. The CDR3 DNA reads TGTGCCAGCAGAGCTGGCGGTAGGAGTGAAAAACTGTTTTTT.

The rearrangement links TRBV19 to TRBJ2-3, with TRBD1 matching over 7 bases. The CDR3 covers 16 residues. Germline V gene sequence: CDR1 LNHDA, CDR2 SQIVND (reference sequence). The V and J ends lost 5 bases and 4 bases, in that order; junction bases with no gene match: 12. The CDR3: CASSPGTVVSADTQYF. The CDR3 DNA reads TGTGCCAGTAGTCCGGGGACAGTCGTCTCAGCAGATACGCAGTATTTT.

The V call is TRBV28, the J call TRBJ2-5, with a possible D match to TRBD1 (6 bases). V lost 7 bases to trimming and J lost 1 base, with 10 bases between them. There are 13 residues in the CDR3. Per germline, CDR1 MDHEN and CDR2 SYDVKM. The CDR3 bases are TGTGCCAGCATACAGGGCCCCCAAGAGACCCAGTACTTC. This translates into CASIQGPQETQYF.

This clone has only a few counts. CDR3 sequence reads: CASSQVLSDEQYF. The CDR3 region has the DNA TGCGCCAGCAGCCAGGTATTAAGCGACGAGCAGTACTTC. This sequence joins TRBV4-1 and TRBJ2-7; no clear D gene. Germline assignment: CDR1 MGHRA and CDR2 YSYEKL. V was trimmed by 3 bases and J by 5 bases, leaving 11 bases between them. The CDR3 runs 13 residues.

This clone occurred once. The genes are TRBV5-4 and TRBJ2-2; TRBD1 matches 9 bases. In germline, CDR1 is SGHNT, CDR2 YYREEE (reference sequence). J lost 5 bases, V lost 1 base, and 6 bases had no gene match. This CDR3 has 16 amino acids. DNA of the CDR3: TGTGCCAGCAGCTTGCCGGGACAGGGAAGTACCGGGGAGCTGTTTTTT. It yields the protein CASSLPGQGSTGELFF.

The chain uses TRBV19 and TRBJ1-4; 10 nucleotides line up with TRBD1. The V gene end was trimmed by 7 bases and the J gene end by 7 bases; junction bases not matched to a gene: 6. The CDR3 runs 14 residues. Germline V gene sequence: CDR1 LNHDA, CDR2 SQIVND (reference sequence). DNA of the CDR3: TGTGCCAGTAAAGCCTGGACAGGGGGTGAAAAACTGTTTTTT. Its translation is CASKAWTGGEKLFF. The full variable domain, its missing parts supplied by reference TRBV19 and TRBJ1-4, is DGGITQSPKYLFRKEGQNVTLSCEQNLNHDAMYWYRQDPGQGLRLIYYSQIVNDFQKGDIAEGYSVSREKKESFPLTVTSAQKNPTAFYLCASKAWTGGEKLFFGSGTQLSVL.

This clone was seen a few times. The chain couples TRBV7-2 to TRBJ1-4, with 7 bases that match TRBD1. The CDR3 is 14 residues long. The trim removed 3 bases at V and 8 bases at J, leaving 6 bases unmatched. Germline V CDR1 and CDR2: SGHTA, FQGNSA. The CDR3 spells CASSLVQGVEKLFF. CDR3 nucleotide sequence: TGTGCCAGCAGCTTGGTGCAGGGGGTGGAAAAACTGTTTTTT.

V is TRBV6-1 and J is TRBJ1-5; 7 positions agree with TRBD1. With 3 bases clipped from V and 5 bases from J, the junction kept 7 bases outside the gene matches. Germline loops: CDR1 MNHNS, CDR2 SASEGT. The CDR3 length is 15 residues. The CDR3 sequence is CASSERPGGHQPQHF. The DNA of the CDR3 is TGTGCCAGCAGTGAGAGGCCAGGGGGGCATCAGCCCCAGCATTTT.

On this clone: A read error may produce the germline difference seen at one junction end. CDR3 sequence: CASSEDRIWYEQYF. The CDR3 region has the DNA TGTGCCAGCAGCGAAGACAGGATTTGGTACGAGCAGTACTTC. The chain combines TRBV3-1 (or the pseudogene TRBV3-2) with TRBJ2-7; tentatively, D is TRBD1 (6 bases). Germline V lookup: CDR1 LGHDT, CDR2 YNNKEL (reference sequence). The CDR3 extends over 14 amino acids.

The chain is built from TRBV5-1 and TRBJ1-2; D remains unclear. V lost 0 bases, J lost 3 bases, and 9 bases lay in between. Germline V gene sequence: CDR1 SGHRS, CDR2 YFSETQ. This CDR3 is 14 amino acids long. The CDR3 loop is CASSLGRQDYGYTF. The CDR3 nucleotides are TGCGCCAGCAGCTTGGGCAGGCAGGACTATGGCTACACCTTC.

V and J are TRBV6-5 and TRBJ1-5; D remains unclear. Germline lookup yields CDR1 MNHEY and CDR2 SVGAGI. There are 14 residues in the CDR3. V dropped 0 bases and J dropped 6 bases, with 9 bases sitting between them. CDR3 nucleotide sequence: TGTGCCAGCAGTTACTCGAGTGGAAGTCAGCCCCAGCATTTT. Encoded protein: CASSYSSGSQPQHF.

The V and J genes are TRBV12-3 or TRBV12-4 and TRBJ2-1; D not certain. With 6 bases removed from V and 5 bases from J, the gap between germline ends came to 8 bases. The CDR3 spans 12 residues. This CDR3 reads CASSTPNNEQFF. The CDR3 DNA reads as TGTGCCAGCAGCACCCCGAACAATGAGCAGTTCTTC.

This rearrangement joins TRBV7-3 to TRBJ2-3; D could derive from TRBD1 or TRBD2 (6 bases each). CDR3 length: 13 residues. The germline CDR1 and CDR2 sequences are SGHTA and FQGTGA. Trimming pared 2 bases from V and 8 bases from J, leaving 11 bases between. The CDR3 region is CASSLGGQGTQYF. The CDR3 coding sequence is TGTGCCAGCAGCTTAGGGGGGCAAGGTACGCAGTATTTT. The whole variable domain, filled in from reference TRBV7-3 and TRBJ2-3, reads GAGVSQTPSNKVTEKGKYVELRCDPISGHTALYWYRQSLGQGPEFLIYFQGTGAADDSGLPNDRFFAVRPEGSVSTLKIQRTERGDSAVYLCASSLGGQGTQYFGPGTRLTVL.

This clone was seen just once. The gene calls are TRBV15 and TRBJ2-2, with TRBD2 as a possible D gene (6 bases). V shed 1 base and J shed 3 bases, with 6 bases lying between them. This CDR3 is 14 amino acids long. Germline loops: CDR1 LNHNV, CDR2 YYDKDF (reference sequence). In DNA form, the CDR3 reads TGTGCCACCAGCAGAGGCGGGGACACCGGGGAGCTGTTTTTT. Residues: CATSRGGDTGELFF.

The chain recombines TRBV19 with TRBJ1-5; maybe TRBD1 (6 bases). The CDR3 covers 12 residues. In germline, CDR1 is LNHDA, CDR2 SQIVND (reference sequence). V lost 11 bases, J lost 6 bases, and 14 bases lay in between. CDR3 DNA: TGTGCCTCTACTGGGGGCTTTCAGCCCCAGCATTTT. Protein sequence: CASTGGFQPQHF.

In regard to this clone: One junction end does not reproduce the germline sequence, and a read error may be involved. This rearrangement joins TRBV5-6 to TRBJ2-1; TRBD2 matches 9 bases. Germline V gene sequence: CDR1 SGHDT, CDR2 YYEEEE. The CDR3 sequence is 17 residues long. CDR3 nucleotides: TGTGCCAGCAGCTCCACGTACAGCGGGGGGCTATACAGTGAGCAGTTCTTC. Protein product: CASSSTYSGGLYSEQFF.

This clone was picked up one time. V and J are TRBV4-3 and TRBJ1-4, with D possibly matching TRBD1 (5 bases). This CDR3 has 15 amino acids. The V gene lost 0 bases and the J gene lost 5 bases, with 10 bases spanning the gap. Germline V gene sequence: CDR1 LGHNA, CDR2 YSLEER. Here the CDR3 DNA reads TGCGCCAGCAGCCAAGACGGGACTTCCAATGAAAAACTGTTTTTT. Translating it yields CASSQDGTSNEKLFF.

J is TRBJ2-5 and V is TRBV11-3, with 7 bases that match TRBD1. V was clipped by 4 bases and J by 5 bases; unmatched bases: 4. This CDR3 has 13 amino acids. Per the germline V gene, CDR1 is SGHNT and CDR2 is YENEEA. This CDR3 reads CASSSGQKETQYF. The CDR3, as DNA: TGTGCCAGCAGCTCGGGACAGAAGGAGACCCAGTACTTC.

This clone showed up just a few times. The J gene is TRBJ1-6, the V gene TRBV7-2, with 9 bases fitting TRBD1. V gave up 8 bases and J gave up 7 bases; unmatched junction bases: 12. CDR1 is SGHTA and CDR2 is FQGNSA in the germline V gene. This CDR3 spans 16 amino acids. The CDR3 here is CASSSRDRVSNSPLHF. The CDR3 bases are TGTGCCAGCTCTAGTCGGGACAGGGTCTCAAATTCACCCCTCCACTTT. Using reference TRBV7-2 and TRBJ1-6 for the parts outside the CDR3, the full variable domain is GAGVSQSPSNKVTEKGKDVELRCDPISGHTALYWYRQSLGQGLEFLIYFQGNSAPDKSGLPSDRFSAERTGGSVSTLTIQRTQQEDSAVYLCASSSRDRVSNSPLHFGNGTRLTVT.

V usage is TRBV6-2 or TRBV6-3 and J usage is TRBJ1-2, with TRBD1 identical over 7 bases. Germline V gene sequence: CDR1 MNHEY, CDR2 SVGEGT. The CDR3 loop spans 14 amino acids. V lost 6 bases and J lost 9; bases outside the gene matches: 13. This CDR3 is CASSPQGTAVSYTF. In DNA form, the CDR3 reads TGTGCCAGCAGCCCACAGGGGACGGCAGTAAGCTACACCTTC.